Below, 15 T cell receptor beta chains from the same sample are listed, as sequenced in a study of T-cell reconstitution after alpha-beta-depleted transplantation in children. The TCRbeta library incorporated unique molecular identifiers. TCRdb ran MiXCR on the PCR reads and lists one entry per CDR3 protein. The sample lists approximately 240,000 distinct CDR3 sequences; roughly 10% were seen once. This specimen was PBMCs, taken before TCRalphabeta/CD19-depleted stem cell transplant. These receptors all stem from a child less than two years old with acute myeloid leukemia, due to receive a stem cell transplant.

Ten or more counts support this clonotype. This rearrangement joins TRBV3-1 to TRBJ2-1; D uncertain. Between the trimmed V and J ends, which lost 1 base and 4 bases, there was a span of 11 bases. This CDR3 comprises 15 residues. CDR1 is LGHDT, CDR2 YNNKEL, per germline (reference sequence). The CDR3 coding sequence is TGTGCCAGCAGCCAAGGGGTTCGGTTTTACAATGAGCAGTTCTTC. Protein: CASSQGVRFYNEQFF.

In this sample, this clonotype turned up a few times. V is TRBV29-1 and J is TRBJ1-2; TRBD1 might be the D (6 bases). Germline V gene sequence: CDR1 SQVTM, CDR2 ANQGSEA. V shed 5 bases and J shed 5 bases, with 9 bases lying between them. CDR3 length: 11 amino acids. Written as DNA, the CDR3 is TGCAGCGTTCACAGGGAGTATGGCTACACCTTC. This codes for CSVHREYGYTF. Full variable domain (missing parts from reference TRBV29-1 and TRBJ1-2): SAVISQKPSRDICQRGTSLTIQCQVDSQVTMMFWYRQQPGQSLTLIATANQGSEATYESGFVIDKFPISRPNLTFSTLTVSNMSPEDSSIYLCSVHREYGYTFGSGTRLTVV.

There are many counts of this clonotype. The chain uses TRBV28 and TRBJ1-5; D possibly corresponds to TRBD1 (5 bases). The germline gives CDR1 MDHEN, CDR2 SYDVKM. The CDR3 totals 13 residues. V lost 6 bases and J 5 bases, leaving 11 bases between the germline ends. CDR3 sequence reads: CASRRPRDQPQHF. The CDR3 region has the DNA TGTGCCAGCAGGAGACCCAGGGATCAGCCCCAGCATTTT.

This clonotype was counted many times. This chain joins TRBV12-3 or TRBV12-4 and TRBJ1-1, with TRBD1 as a possible D gene (5 bases). Between the trimmed V and J ends, which lost 6 bases and 8 bases, there was a span of 22 bases. This CDR3 is built from 15 residues. The chain's CDR3 is CASSRSQGLSQEAFF. The DNA of the CDR3 is TGTGCCAGCAGCCGCTCCCAGGGATTGTCGCAGGAAGCTTTCTTT.

The gene calls are TRBV14 and TRBJ1-6; D not resolved. Germline loops: CDR1 SGHDN, CDR2 FVKESK. The V gene lost 0 bases and the J gene lost 0 bases, with 12 bases spanning the gap. CDR3 size: 18 residues. In DNA, the CDR3 is TGTGCCAGCAGCCAAGACGAGGCTGGTTCCTCCTATAATTCACCCCTCCACTTT. Protein: CASSQDEAGSSYNSPLHF. The variable domain in full, with the rest retrieved from reference TRBV14 and TRBJ1-6, is EAGVTQFPSHSVIEKGQTVTLRCDPISGHDNLYWYRRVMGKEIKFLLHFVKESKQDESGMPNNRFLAERTGGTYSTLKVQPAELEDSGVYFCASSQDEAGSSYNSPLHFGNGTRLTVT.

This clonotype was counted many times. The chain joins TRBV28 to TRBJ2-4; D gene unclear. The CDR3 runs 15 residues. Trimming took off 6 bases at V and 0 bases at J, with 12 bases between the two ends. Germline CDR1 is MDHEN and CDR2 is SYDVKM. Here the CDR3 DNA reads TGTGCCAGCAGCGAGGACCAAACAGCCAAAAACATTCAGTACTTC. This encodes CASSEDQTAKNIQYF.

This clonotype showed up many times. The rearrangement uses TRBV5-1 and TRBJ1-6; D not resolved. Germline V lookup: CDR1 SGHRS, CDR2 YFSETQ. The CDR3 is 16 residues long. The ends were cut back, 0 bases at V and 0 bases at J, with 7 bases in the middle. The CDR3 protein is CASSLAGRSYNSPLHF. The CDR3 region has the DNA TGCGCCAGCAGCTTGGCCGGGCGCTCCTATAATTCACCCCTCCACTTT.

This clonotype was found many times. V gene TRBV11-2 combines with J gene TRBJ2-3; 8 bases are a match to TRBD2. CDR3 length: 18 amino acids. Trimming cost V 0 bases and J 0 bases; bases outside gene matches: 8. Germline CDR1 SGHAT, CDR2 FQNNGV. CDR3 coding DNA: TGTGCCAGCAGCTTAGACCAGCGGGGGTCTCCTAGCACAGATACGCAGTATTTT. Amino acids: CASSLDQRGSPSTDTQYF.

This clonotype has at least ten counts. The V and J genes are TRBV2 and TRBJ1-6; 9 bases agree with TRBD1. CDR3 length: 14 residues. The V and J ends lost 7 bases and 8 bases, in that order; junction bases with no gene match: 6. Germline loops: CDR1 SNHLY, CDR2 FYNNEI. The CDR3 loop is CASNRDRVDSPLHF. The DNA of the CDR3 is TGTGCCAGCAACCGGGACAGGGTGGATTCACCCCTCCACTTT.

In its sample, this clonotype was seen many times. This chain joins TRBV12-3 or TRBV12-4 and TRBJ2-2, with D unresolved. Trimming took off 5 bases at V and 1 base at J, with 8 bases between the two ends. This CDR3 is built from 14 residues. The DNA for the CDR3 is TGTGCCAGCAGTAAACGGAGGAACACCGGGGAGCTGTTTTTT. This codes for CASSKRRNTGELFF.

This clonotype was counted a few times. The chain carries TRBV6-5 and TRBJ2-7; D is uncertain. V lost 5 bases, J lost 7 bases, and 12 bases lay in between. The germline gives CDR1 MNHEY, CDR2 SVGAGI. The CDR3 runs 12 residues. The chain's CDR3 is CASSPRSWEQYF. For the CDR3, the DNA is TGTGCCAGCAGTCCCCGGAGCTGGGAGCAGTACTTC.

This clonotype was seen many times. The J gene is TRBJ1-2, the V gene TRBV3-1; tentative D call: TRBD1 (5 bases). Trimming stripped 1 base from V and 2 bases from J, with 11 bases between. The CDR3 is 15 residues long. In germline, CDR1 is LGHDT, CDR2 YNNKEL (reference sequence). CDR3 DNA sequence: TGTGCCAGCAGCCAAGTTCCGGGACGGAACTATGGCTACACCTTC. It yields the protein CASSQVPGRNYGYTF.

This clonotype has at least ten counts. The rearrangement uses TRBV7-9 and TRBJ2-1, with D unresolved. The CDR3 extends over 13 amino acids. V was trimmed by 5 bases and J by 5 bases, leaving 10 bases between them. The germline gives CDR1 SEHNR, CDR2 FQNEAQ (reference sequence). CDR3 sequence reads: CASSAPLNNEQFF. CDR3 coding DNA: TGTGCCAGCAGCGCCCCCCTAAACAATGAGCAGTTCTTC.

This clonotype was seen a handful of times. The V and J genes are TRBV12-3 or TRBV12-4 and TRBJ2-5; unclear D gene. This CDR3 region has 13 residues. Trimming shortened V by 3 bases and J by 5 bases, and 10 bases separated the two germline ends. The CDR3 region has the DNA TGTGCCAGCAGTTTTGGGTTTTCGGAGACCCAGTACTTC. Protein: CASSFGFSETQYF.

This chain joins TRBV11-1 and TRBJ1-2; no definite D call. Deletions cut 5 bases from V and 4 bases from J, with 14 bases between. Per germline, CDR1 SGHAT and CDR2 FQDESV (reference sequence). This CDR3 has 14 residues. Here the CDR3 reads CASSLEAGGYGYTF. Written as DNA, the CDR3 is TGTGCCAGCAGCCTTGAGGCGGGCGGCTATGGCTACACCTTC.